This T cell receptor beta chain was recorded in a study of T cells in Graves' hyperthyroidism and ophthalmopathy. Study summary: Peripheral blood was acquired at first diagnosis, ahead of any therapy whatsoever.

In regard to this clonotype: One junction end does not reproduce the germline sequence, and a read error may be involved.

Patients aged 18 to 65 with hyperthyroidism were newly diagnosed, with duration under 2 months. Uncontrolled infection, other autoimmune disease, pregnancy or lactation excluded patients. TCR beta CDR3 sequences were amplified from RNA transcripts. The HTBI primer set served for first-round RT-PCR of the TCR CDR3. From the multiplex PCR reads, TCRdb called clonotypes with MiXCR, one entry per CDR3 protein. The repertoire holds 300,000 to 400,000 distinct CDR3 sequences, with approximately 15% as singletons. This CDR3 contains 14 residues. Germline lookup yields CDR1 SGHRS and CDR2 YFSETQ. The V call is TRBV5-1, the J call TRBJ1-1; the D gene is possibly TRBD1 (5 bases). Sequencing was done on a sample of blood. The receptor was isolated from a woman aged 55-69 years with Graves' hyperthyroidism. The CDR3 loop reads CASSPGVGNPEAFF. As DNA, the CDR3 is TGTGCCAGCAGTCCGGGGGTGGGGAACCCTGAAGCTTTCTTT.